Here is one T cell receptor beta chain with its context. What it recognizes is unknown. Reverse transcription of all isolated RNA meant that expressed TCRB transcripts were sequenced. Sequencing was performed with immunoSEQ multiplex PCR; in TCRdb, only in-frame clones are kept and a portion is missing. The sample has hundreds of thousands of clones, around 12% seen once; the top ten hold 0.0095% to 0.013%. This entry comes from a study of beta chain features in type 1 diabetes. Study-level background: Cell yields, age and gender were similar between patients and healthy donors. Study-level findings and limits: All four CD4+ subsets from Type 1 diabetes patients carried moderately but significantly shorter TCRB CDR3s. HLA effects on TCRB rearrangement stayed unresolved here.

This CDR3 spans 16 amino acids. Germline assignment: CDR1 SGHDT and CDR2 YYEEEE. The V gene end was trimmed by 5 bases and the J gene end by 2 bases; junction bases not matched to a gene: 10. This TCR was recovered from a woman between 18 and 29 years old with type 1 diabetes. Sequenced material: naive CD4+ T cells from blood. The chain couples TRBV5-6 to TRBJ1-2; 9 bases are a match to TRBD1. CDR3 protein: CASRQTGTGTNYGYTF. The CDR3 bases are TGTGCCAGCAGACAAACCGGGACAGGGACCAACTATGGCTACACCTTC.